The rows below give T cell receptor beta chains drawn from one sample of a study of cytomegalovirus exposure and HLA in healthy donors. Data came from immunoSEQ multiplex PCR; TCRdb stores just in-frame clones and leaves some out. The table records under 200,000 clones, roughly 85% of them present only once. Specimen: PBMCs. These receptors were taken from a woman aged 25-40 years in good health and CMV-seropositive. Both conserved end residues are part of each CDR3. A D gene is named only where the DNA matches it firmly. Expanded clones are given a class, and other clones once, few, many or no size at all.

TRBJ2-1,TRBV29-1,.,TRBD2,CSVVGLARYNEQFF,TGCAGCGTCGTGGGACTAGCTAGGTACAATGAGCAGTTCTTC
TRBJ2-7,TRBV4-3,once,TRBD1,CASSQSGQGNEQYF,TGCGCCAGCAGCCAAAGCGGACAGGGGAACGAGCAGTACTTC
TRBJ2-1,TRBV29-1,.,TRBD2,CSVASRAGVYNEQFF,TGCAGCGTGGCTTCAAGAGCGGGGGTGTACAATGAGCAGTTCTTC
TRBJ2-7,TRBV7-2,.,TRBD1,CASSPRRSQGAYEQYF,TGTGCCAGCAGCCCCCGAAGGTCGCAGGGGGCGTACGAGCAGTACTTC
TRBJ1-1,TRBV5-1,.,TRBD1,CASSLEDRVVRIDTEAFF,TGCGCCAGCAGCTTGGAGGACAGGGTTGTCAGAATCGACACTGAAGCTTTCTTT
TRBJ1-2,TRBV19,.,.,CASSLEGGYTF,TGTGCCAGTAGTCTTGAGGGTGGCTACACCTTC
TRBJ1-1,TRBV5-1,.,TRBD1,CASSKGPGQEVSEAFF,TGCGCCAGCAGCAAAGGACCGGGACAGGAAGTTTCTGAAGCTTTCTTT
TRBJ2-7,TRBV4-3,.,.,CASSPQGGGLYEQYF,TGCGCCAGCAGCCCCCAGGGAGGGGGGCTCTACGAGCAGTACTTC
TRBJ1-2,TRBV18,once,.,CASSPLEFGGYTF,TGTGCCAGCTCACCACTGGAGTTCGGTGGCTACACCTTC
TRBJ1-2,TRBV6-5,.,.,CASSRTLPHGGYTF,TGTGCCAGCAGTCGAACCCTCCCTCACGGTGGCTACACCTTC
TRBJ2-4,TRBV7-9,.,TRBD2,CASSFSGRARIQYF,TGTGCCAGCAGCTTTAGCGGGCGGGCTCGCATTCAGTACTTC
TRBJ2-1,TRBV2,.,.,CASRARGGEQFF,TGTGCCAGCAGAGCCAGGGGTGGTGAGCAGTTCTTC
TRBJ2-7,TRBV11-3,.,TRBD2,CASSSRLAGSYEQYF,TGTGCCAGCAGCTCAAGACTAGCGGGAAGCTACGAGCAGTACTTC
TRBJ2-3,TRBV19,.,.,CASSTYTGEAFPDTQYF,TGTGCCAGTAGTACTTACACAGGGGAGGCATTCCCAGATACGCAGTATTTT
TRBJ2-3,TRBV5-1,.,.,CASSLGLSTTDTQYF,TGCGCCAGCAGCTTGGGTCTCTCTACCACAGATACGCAGTATTTT
TRBJ2-2,TRBV7-9,once,TRBD1,CASRALEDRGLRIGELFF,TGTGCCAGCAGAGCTTTAGAGGACAGGGGATTGCGGATCGGGGAGCTGTTTTTT
TRBJ2-1,TRBV7-9,.,TRBD2,CASSLPYGEGLNEQFF,TGTGCCAGCAGCCTCCCCTATGGGGAGGGCCTCAATGAGCAGTTCTTC
TRBJ2-1,TRBV4-3,.,.,CASSQAGSSYNEQFF,TGCGCCAGCAGCCAAGCGGGGAGCTCCTACAATGAGCAGTTCTTC
TRBJ1-1,TRBV5-5,.,TRBD1,CASSTSGVGQGAFGEAFF,TGTGCCAGCAGCACCTCAGGGGTAGGACAGGGGGCTTTTGGTGAAGCTTTCTTT
TRBJ2-7,TRBV7-8,.,.,CASSLGQLVYEQYF,TGTGCCAGCAGCTTAGGACAGTTAGTCTACGAGCAGTACTTC
TRBJ1-5,TRBV21-1,.,.,CASSKALWGPNQPQHF,TGTGCCAGCAGCAAAGCGCTTTGGGGGCCCAATCAGCCCCAGCATTTT
TRBJ2-1,TRBV23-1,.,TRBD1,CASSQSPGQGGSEQFF,TGCGCCAGCAGTCAATCCCCGGGACAGGGAGGTAGTGAGCAGTTCTTC